Below are 15 T cell receptor beta chains sequenced from a single sample in a study of blood T cell repertoires in COVID-19. Clones were sequenced by immunoSEQ multiplex PCR, and TCRdb holds only the in-frame ones, with some missing. Of around 160,000 clones listed, 75% to 85% were seen once; the top ten hold about 5.6%. The specimen sequenced was PBMCs or T cells enriched from blood (not recorded which). Receptors were obtained from a man aged 40-49 years who had recovered from COVID-19.

This chain uses TRBV18 with TRBJ1-3, with D uncertain. Per germline, CDR1 KGHSH and CDR2 LQKENI. The CDR3 totals 16 residues. Between the trimmed V and J ends, which lost 6 bases and 4 bases, there was a span of 19 bases. The CDR3 region has the DNA TGTGCCAGCTCCCAAACTGAGCAAGCACGCGGAAACACCATATATTTT. Protein sequence: CASSQTEQARGNTIYF. Complete variable domain (other parts from reference TRBV18 and TRBJ1-3): NAGVMQNPRHLVRRRGQEARLRCSPMKGHSHVYWYRQLPEEGLKFMVYLQKENIIDESGMPKERFSAEFPKEGPSILRIQQVVRGDSAAYFCASSQTEQARGNTIYFGEGSWLTVV.

The chain has TRBV5-4 and TRBJ1-2, with TRBD1 as a possible D gene (5 bases). The CDR3 sequence is 14 residues long. V was clipped by 4 bases and J by 6 bases, with 16 bases between them. The germline V gene has CDR1 SGHNT and CDR2 YYREEE (reference sequence). As DNA, the CDR3 is TGTGCCAGCAGCCCTCAGGGAGGGGCGGATGGCTACACCTTC. Residues: CASSPQGGADGYTF.

V is TRBV3-1 (or the pseudogene TRBV3-2) and J is TRBJ2-2, with no clear D. The CDR3 has 14 amino acids. Trimming took off 1 base at V and 4 bases at J, with 7 bases between the two ends. The V gene's germline CDR1 is LGHDT and CDR2 YNNKEL (reference sequence). CDR3 sequence reads: CASSQAGTTGELFF. In DNA, the CDR3 is TGTGCCAGCAGCCAAGCAGGTACCACCGGGGAGCTGTTTTTT.

The V and J genes are TRBV6-1 and TRBJ1-2; D is possibly TRBD1 (5 bases). Trimming pared 2 bases from V and 0 bases from J, leaving 10 bases between. The CDR3 runs to 15 residues. Germline CDR1 is MNHNS and CDR2 is SASEGT. For the CDR3, the DNA is TGTGCCAGCAGTGAACAGGGCCCCGCTAACTATGGCTACACCTTC. It is translated as CASSEQGPANYGYTF.

This rearrangement joins TRBV4-1 to TRBJ1-5; TRBD1 matches 7 bases. This CDR3 is 16 amino acids long. The germline CDR1 and CDR2 sequences are MGHRA and YSYEKL. Germline trimming cut 5 bases from V and 3 bases from J; bases unmatched to any gene: 10. The CDR3 loop is CASSTLGTDYNQPQHF. DNA for the CDR3: TGCGCCAGCAGCACGCTCGGGACAGACTACAATCAGCCCCAGCATTTT.

This clone has just a few counts. The chain couples TRBV19 to TRBJ1-2, with 10 bases that match TRBD1. CDR1 is LNHDA, CDR2 SQIVND, per germline (reference sequence). With V trimmed by 5 bases and J by 6 bases, 9 bases remained unmatched. The CDR3 extends over 15 amino acids. The CDR3 DNA reads as TGTGCCAGTAGTGACGGGACAGGGGTTCGTAATGGCTACACCTTC. It translates to CASSDGTGVRNGYTF.

The chain joins TRBV5-1 to TRBJ2-3; D is perhaps TRBD2 (5 bases). Trimming removed 2 bases at V and 3 bases at J, with 7 bases between. In germline, CDR1 is SGHRS, CDR2 YFSETQ. CDR3 size: 13 residues. DNA for the CDR3: TGCGCCAGCAGCTTTAGCGAGACAGATACGCAGTATTTT. This sequence encodes CASSFSETDTQYF.

This chain connects TRBV2 to TRBJ2-2; D remains ambiguous. There are 14 residues in the CDR3. Per the germline V gene, CDR1 is SNHLY and CDR2 is FYNNEI. Trimming left V 6 bases short and J 2 bases short, with 10 bases between. CDR3 protein: CASRWQKNTGELFF. The CDR3 DNA is TGTGCCAGCAGGTGGCAGAAAAACACCGGGGAGCTGTTTTTT.

The chain couples TRBV6-5 to TRBJ1-1; the D is unclear. The CDR3 consists of 14 residues. Germline values: CDR1 MNHEY, CDR2 SVGAGI. The V gene lost 10 bases and the J gene lost 2 bases, with 17 bases spanning the gap. CDR3 region: CAISMLDGNTEAFF. The CDR3 region has the DNA TGTGCCATCTCAATGCTAGACGGTAACACTGAAGCTTTCTTT.

The chain recombines TRBV19 with TRBJ2-1; TRBD1 aligns across 7 bases. Germline V gene data show CDR1 as LNHDA and CDR2 as SQIVND (reference sequence). This CDR3 is built from 12 residues. V was clipped by 6 bases and J by 6 bases; unmatched bases: 2. CDR3 sequence: CASRTGLNEQFF. The CDR3 coding sequence is TGTGCCAGTAGGACAGGGCTCAATGAGCAGTTCTTC. Full variable domain (missing parts from reference TRBV19 and TRBJ2-1): DGGITQSPKYLFRKEGQNVTLSCEQNLNHDAMYWYRQDPGQGLRLIYYSQIVNDFQKGDIAEGYSVSREKKESFPLTVTSAQKNPTAFYLCASRTGLNEQFFGPGTRLTVL.

The J gene is TRBJ1-1, the V gene TRBV4-1; tentatively, D is TRBD1 (6 bases). Trimming removed 8 bases at V and 11 bases at J, with 15 bases between. The germline gives CDR1 MGHRA, CDR2 YSYEKL. This CDR3 contains 11 residues. CDR3 loop: CASLGGGRAFF. The DNA for the CDR3 is TGCGCCAGCCTCGGGGGGGGCAGGGCTTTCTTT.

This clone showed up just once. This chain joins TRBV5-1 and TRBJ2-1; 8 nucleotides match TRBD1. Germline CDR1 reads SGHRS; CDR2 reads YFSETQ. The length of the CDR3 is 13 residues. J was trimmed by 8 bases and V by 4 bases; bases with no gene match: 5. The CDR3 region is CASSRGQGDEQFF. The CDR3 coding sequence is TGCGCCAGCAGCCGAGGACAGGGCGATGAGCAGTTCTTC.

Points on this clone: The same CDR3 arises from other DNA sequences in this sample as well. The chain is built from TRBV24-1 and TRBJ1-2; 8 nucleotides align to TRBD1. The CDR3 sequence is 14 residues long. With 0 bases clipped from V and 4 bases from J, the junction kept 0 bases outside the gene matches. Germline CDR1 KGHDR, CDR2 SFDVKD. The CDR3, as DNA: TGTGCCACCAGTGATTTGACAGGGGGCTATGGCTACACCTTC. Amino acid sequence: CATSDLTGGYGYTF.

The chain is built from TRBV2 and TRBJ2-7, with TRBD2 identical over 13 bases. The J segment lost 0 bases and the V segment lost 5 bases, leaving 1 base of the junction unmatched. The CDR3 is 15 amino acids. CDR1 is SNHLY and CDR2 is FYNNEI in the germline V gene. This chain's CDR3 is CASSRLAGGSYEQYF. The CDR3 bases are TGTGCCAGCAGTAGACTAGCGGGGGGCTCCTACGAGCAGTACTTC.

J is TRBJ1-2 and V is TRBV6-4; D is perhaps TRBD1 (6 bases). With 8 bases removed from V and 4 bases from J, the gap between germline ends came to 17 bases. The CDR3 extends over 14 amino acids. Looked up from germline, CDR1 is MRHNA and CDR2 is SNTAGT. For the CDR3, the DNA is TGTGCCAGCTCGGGGGGCGGCAAGGTCTATGGCTACACCTTC. Protein sequence: CASSGGGKVYGYTF.